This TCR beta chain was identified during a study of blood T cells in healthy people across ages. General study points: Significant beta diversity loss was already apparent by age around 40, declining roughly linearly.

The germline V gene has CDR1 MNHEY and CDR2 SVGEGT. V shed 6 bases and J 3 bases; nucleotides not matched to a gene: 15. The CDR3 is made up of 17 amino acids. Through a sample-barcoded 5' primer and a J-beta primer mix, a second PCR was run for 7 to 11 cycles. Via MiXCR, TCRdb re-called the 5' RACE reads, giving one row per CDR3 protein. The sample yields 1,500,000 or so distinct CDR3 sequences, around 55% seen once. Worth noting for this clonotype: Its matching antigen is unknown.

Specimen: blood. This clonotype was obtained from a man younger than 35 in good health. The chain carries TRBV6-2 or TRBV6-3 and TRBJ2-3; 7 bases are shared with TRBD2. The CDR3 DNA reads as TGTGCCAGCAGCCCGAGTACCTGGGAGCGGGGAACAGATACGCAGTATTTT. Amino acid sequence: CASSPSTWERGTDTQYF.